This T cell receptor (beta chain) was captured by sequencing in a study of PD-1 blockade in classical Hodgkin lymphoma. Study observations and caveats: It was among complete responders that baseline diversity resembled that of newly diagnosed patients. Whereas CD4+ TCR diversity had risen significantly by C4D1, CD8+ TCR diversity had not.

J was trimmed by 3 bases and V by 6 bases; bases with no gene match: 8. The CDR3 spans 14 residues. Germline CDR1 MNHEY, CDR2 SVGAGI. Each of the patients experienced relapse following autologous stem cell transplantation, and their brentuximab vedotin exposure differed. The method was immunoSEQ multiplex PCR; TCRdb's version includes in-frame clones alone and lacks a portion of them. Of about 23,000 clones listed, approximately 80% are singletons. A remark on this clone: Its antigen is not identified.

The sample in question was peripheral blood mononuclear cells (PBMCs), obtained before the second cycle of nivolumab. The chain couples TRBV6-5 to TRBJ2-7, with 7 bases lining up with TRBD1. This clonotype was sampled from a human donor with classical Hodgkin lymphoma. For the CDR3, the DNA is TGTGCCAGCAGCCGAGGACAGGTGCGCTACGAGCAGTACTTC. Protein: CASSRGQVRYEQYF.